This is a list of T cell receptor beta chains from one sample in a study of blood T cell repertoires in COVID-19. Using immunoSEQ multiplex PCR, the repertoire was profiled, and TCRdb retains in-frame clones only, with some absent. Of 40,000 to 60,000 clones in the sample, around 84% were seen once. The specimen sequenced was peripheral blood. Source of these receptors: a human donor in a cohort sampled during active COVID-19. The CDR3 runs from the conserved cysteine through the conserved F or W. Size is omitted from some rows. Given values are once, few, many or a class for expanded clones.

clone_size: -
cdr3_length: 15
v_call: TRBV27
cdr3_aa: CASSPRQLLSYEQYF

clone_size: -
cdr3_length: 14
v_call: TRBV19
cdr3_aa: CASSMTSGTETQYF

clone_size: once
cdr3_length: 13
v_call: TRBV12-3/TRBV12-4
cdr3_aa: CATSGTGGQPQHF

clone_size: -
cdr3_length: 15
v_call: TRBV11-2
cdr3_aa: CASSPWRGREQGEYF

clone_size: few
cdr3_length: 17
v_call: TRBV5-1
cdr3_aa: CASSPALGLASYNEQFF

clone_size: -
cdr3_length: 15
v_call: TRBV5-1
cdr3_aa: CASSLLQRAQETQYF

clone_size: -
cdr3_length: 14
v_call: TRBV13
cdr3_aa: CASSLDRRAGELFF

clone_size: -
cdr3_length: 15
v_call: TRBV9
cdr3_aa: CASREGRLNTGELFF

clone_size: -
cdr3_length: 13
v_call: TRBV30
cdr3_aa: CAWSVKGGTEAFF

clone_size: once
cdr3_length: 15
v_call: TRBV14
cdr3_aa: CASSQDSGRRETQYF

clone_size: -
cdr3_length: 13
v_call: TRBV3-1/TRBV3-2
cdr3_aa: CASSRDRITEAFF

clone_size: -
cdr3_length: 15
v_call: TRBV24-1
cdr3_aa: CATSPSGTGEETQYF

clone_size: few
cdr3_length: 15
v_call: TRBV7-2
cdr3_aa: CASSQDRGPGNTIYF

clone_size: once
cdr3_length: 14
v_call: TRBV10-3
cdr3_aa: CAISGTHLGNTIYF

clone_size: few
cdr3_length: 14
v_call: TRBV2
cdr3_aa: CASREGTSYNEQFF